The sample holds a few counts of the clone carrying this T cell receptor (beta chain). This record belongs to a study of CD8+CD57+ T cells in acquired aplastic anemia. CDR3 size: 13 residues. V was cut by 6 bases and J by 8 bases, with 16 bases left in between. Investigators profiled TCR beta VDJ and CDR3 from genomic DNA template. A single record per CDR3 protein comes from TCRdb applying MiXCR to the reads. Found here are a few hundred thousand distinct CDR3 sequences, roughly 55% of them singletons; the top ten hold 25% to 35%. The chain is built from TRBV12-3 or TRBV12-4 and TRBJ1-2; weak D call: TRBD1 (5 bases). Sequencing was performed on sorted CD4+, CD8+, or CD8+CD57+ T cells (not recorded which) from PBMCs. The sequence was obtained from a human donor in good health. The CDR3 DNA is TGTGCCAGCAGCCCGGGCACTGGGGGAGGCTACACCTTC. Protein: CASSPGTGGGYTF.